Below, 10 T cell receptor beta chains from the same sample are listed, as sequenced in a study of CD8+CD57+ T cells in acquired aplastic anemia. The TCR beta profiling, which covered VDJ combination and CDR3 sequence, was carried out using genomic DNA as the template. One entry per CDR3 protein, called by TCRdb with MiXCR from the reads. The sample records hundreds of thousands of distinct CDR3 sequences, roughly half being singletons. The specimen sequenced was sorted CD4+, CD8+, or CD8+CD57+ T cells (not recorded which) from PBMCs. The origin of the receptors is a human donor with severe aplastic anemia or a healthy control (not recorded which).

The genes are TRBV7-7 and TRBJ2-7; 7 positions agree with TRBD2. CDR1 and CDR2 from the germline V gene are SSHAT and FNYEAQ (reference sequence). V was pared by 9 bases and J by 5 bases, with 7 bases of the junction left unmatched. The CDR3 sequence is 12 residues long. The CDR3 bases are TGTGCCAGAGGACTAGAGGGGAACGAGCAGTACTTC. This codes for CARGLEGNEQYF. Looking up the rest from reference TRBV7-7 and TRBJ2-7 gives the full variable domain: GAGVSQSPRYKVTKRGQDVTLRCDPISSHATLYWYQQALGQGPEFLTYFNYEAQPDKSGLPSDRFSAERPEGSISTLTIQRTEQRDSAMYRCARGLEGNEQYFGPGTRLTVT.

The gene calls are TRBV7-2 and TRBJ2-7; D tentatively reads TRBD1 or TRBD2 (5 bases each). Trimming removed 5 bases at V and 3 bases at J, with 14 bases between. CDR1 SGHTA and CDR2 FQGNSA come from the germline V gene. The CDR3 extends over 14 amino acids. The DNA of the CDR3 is TGTGCCAGCAGCCGACGGGGCGGAGTCTACGAGCAGTACTTC. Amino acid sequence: CASSRRGGVYEQYF.

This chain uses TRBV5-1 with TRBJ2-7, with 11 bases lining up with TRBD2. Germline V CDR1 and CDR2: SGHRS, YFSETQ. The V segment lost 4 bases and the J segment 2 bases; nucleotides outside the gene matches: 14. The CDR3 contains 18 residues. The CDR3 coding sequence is TGCGCCAGCAGCAGGCTAGCGGGGGGTACTGACCCACCCTACGAGCAGTACTTC. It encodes CASSRLAGGTDPPYEQYF.

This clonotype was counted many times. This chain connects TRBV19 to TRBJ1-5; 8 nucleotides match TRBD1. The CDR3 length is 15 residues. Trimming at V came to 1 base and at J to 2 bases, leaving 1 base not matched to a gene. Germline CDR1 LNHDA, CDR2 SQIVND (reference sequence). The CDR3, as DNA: TGTGCCAGTAGTATAGGGACAGGGCGCAATCAGCCCCAGCATTTT. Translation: CASSIGTGRNQPQHF.

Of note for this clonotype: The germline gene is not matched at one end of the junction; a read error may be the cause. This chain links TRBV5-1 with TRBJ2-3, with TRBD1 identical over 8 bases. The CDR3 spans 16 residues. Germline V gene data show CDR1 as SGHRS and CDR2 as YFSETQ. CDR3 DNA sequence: TGTGCCAGCAGCACCAGACAGGGGAGTCCCACAGATGCGCAGTATTTT. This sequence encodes CASSTRQGSPTDAQYF.

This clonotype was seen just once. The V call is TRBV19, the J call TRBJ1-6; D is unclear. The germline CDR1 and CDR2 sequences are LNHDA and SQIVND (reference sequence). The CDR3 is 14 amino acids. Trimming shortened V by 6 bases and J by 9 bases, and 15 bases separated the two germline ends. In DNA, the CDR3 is TGTGCCAGTAGGGTCGGGAACATAGCTTCACCCCTCCACTTT. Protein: CASRVGNIASPLHF.

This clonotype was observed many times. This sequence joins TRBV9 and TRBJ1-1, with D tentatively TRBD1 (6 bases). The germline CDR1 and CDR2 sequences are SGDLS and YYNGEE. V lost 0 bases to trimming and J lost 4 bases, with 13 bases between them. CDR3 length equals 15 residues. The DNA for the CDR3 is TGTGCCAGCAGCGTAGTGGTGGGGGCACGCACTGAAGCTTTCTTT. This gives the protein CASSVVVGARTEAFF.

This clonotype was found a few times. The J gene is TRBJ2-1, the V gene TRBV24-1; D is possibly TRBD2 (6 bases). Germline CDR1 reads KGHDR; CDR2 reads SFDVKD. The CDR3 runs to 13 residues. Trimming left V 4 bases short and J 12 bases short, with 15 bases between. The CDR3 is CATSEGGRGAQFF. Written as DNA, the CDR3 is TGTGCCACCAGTGAGGGGGGTAGGGGAGCGCAGTTCTTC.

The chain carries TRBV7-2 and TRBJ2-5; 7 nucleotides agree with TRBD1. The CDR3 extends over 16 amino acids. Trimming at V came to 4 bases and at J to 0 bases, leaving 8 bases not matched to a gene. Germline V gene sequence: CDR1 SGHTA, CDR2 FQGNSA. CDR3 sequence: CASSSKGGRDQETQYF. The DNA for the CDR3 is TGTGCCAGCAGCTCGAAAGGGGGCCGTGACCAAGAGACCCAGTACTTC.

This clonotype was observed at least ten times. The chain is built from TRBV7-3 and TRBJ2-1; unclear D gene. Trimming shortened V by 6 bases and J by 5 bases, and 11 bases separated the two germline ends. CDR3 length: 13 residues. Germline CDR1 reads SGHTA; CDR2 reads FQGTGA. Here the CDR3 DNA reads TGTGCCAGCAGTGTGACTGTCAACAATGAGCAGTTCTTC. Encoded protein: CASSVTVNNEQFF.